The clone carrying this T cell receptor (beta chain) was observed a handful of times. Original handling: Reference gene primers were amplified, and this amplification served to estimate nucleated cell counts. Repertoires were generated with immunoSEQ multiplex PCR, while TCRdb's copy carries only in-frame clones and drops some. Clone size and V and J calls were adopted from that table, with D and trimming inferred from the DNA. The data hold some 150,000 clones, with approximately 90% observed a single time. The data derive from a study of blood T cell repertoires in COVID-19. Overall study: Acute and convalescent COVID-19 samples came from the United States, Italy and Spain. The cDNA or gDNA used as material had been derived from T cells, B-cell-depleted T cells, or PBMCs.

The CDR3 length is 15 residues. CDR1 is WSHSY and CDR2 is SAAADI in the germline V gene. Trimming removed 6 bases from V and 6 bases from J, with 21 bases in between. Sequencing was performed on peripheral blood. The source is a woman in her fifties or sixties with acute or convalescent COVID-19. This sequence joins TRBV10-2 and TRBJ2-7, with D perhaps TRBD2 (5 bases). CDR3 amino acids: CASRLPGSGPIEQYF. In nucleotides, the CDR3 is TGCGCCAGCAGGTTACCGGGATCGGGCCCCATCGAGCAGTACTTC.